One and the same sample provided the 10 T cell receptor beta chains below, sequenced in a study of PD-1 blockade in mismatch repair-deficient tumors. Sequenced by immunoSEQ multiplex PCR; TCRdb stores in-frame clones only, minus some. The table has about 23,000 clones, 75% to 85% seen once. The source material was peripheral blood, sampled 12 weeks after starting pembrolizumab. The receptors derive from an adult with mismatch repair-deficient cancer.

CDR3 residues: CASSLRTGYEQYF. CDR3 coding DNA: TGCGCCAGCAGCCTACGGACAGGCTACGAGCAGTACTTC. V and J are TRBV5-1 and TRBJ2-7, with TRBD1 identical over 7 bases. The CDR3 sequence is 13 residues long. J gave up 3 bases and V 4 bases, and 4 bases lay outside the gene matches. The V gene's germline CDR1 is SGHRS and CDR2 YFSETQ.

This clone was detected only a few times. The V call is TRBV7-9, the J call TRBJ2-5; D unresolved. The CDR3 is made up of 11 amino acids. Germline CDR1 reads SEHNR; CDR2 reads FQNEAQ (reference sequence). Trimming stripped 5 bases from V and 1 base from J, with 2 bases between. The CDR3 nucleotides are TGTGCCAGCAGCCCCCAAGAGACCCAGTACTTC. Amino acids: CASSPQETQYF.

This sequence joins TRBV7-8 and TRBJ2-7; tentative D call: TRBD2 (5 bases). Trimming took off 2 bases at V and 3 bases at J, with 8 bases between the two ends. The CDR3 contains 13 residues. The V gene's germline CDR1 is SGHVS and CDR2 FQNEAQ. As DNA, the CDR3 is TGTGCCAGCAGCTTAAACGGGAACTACGAGCAGTACTTC. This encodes CASSLNGNYEQYF.

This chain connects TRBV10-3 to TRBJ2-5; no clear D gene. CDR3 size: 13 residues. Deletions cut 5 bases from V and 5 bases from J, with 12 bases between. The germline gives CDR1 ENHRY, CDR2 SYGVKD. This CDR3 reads CAISIGSWETQYF. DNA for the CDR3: TGTGCCATCAGTATAGGGTCCTGGGAGACCCAGTACTTC.

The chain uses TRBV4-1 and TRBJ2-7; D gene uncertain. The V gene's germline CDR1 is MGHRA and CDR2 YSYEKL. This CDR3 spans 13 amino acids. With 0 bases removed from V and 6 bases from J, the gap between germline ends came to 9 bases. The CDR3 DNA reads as TGCGCCAGCAGCCAAGATGGCCCCCGCGAGCAGTACTTC. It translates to CASSQDGPREQYF.

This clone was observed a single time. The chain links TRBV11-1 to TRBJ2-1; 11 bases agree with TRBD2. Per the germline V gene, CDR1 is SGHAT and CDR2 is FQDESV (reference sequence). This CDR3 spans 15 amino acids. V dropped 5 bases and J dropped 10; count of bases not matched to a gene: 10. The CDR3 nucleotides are TGTGCCAGCAGCCTGACTAGCGGGACGACCCTCGAGCAGTTCTTC. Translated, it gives CASSLTSGTTLEQFF. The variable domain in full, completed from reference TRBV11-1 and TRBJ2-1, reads EAEVAQSPRYKITEKSQAVAFWCDPISGHATLYWYRQILGQGPELLVQFQDESVVDDSQLPKDRFSAERLKGVDSTLKIQPAELGDSAMYLCASSLTSGTTLEQFFGPGTRLTVL.

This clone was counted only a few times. The CDR3 coding sequence is TGTGCCAGCAACGACGGGGGAAAGGCTGGAAACACCATATATTTT. Protein product: CASNDGGKAGNTIYF. This chain connects TRBV6-1 to TRBJ1-3; D possibly corresponds to TRBD1 (5 bases). Germline V CDR1 and CDR2: MNHNS, SASEGT. V shed 7 bases and J shed 2 bases, with 15 bases lying between them. CDR3 length: 15 residues.

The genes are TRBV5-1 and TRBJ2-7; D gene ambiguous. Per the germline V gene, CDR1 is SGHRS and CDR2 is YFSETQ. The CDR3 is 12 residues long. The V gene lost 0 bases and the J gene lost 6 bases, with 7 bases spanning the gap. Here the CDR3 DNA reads TGCGCCAGCAGCTTGGTTGGAAGCGAGCAGTACTTC. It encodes CASSLVGSEQYF. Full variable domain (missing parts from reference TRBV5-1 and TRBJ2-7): KAGVTQTPRYLIKTRGQQVTLSCSPISGHRSVSWYQQTPGQGLQFLFEYFSETQRNKGNFPGRFSGRQFSNSRSEMNVSTLELGDSALYLCASSLVGSEQYFGPGTRLTVT.

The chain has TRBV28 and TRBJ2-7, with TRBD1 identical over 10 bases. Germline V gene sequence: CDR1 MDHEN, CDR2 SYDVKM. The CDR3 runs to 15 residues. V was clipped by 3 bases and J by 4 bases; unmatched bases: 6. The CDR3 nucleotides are TGTGCCAGCAGTTTTAATGGACAGGGGGTGTACGAGCAGTACTTC. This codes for CASSFNGQGVYEQYF.

This chain's CDR3 is CSVDNGGRNTGELFF. CDR3 nucleotides: TGCAGCGTTGATAACGGGGGAAGGAACACCGGGGAGCTGTTTTTT. The gene calls are TRBV29-1 and TRBJ2-2, with a possible D match to TRBD2 (6 bases). The CDR3 sequence is 15 residues long. Germline CDR1 is SQVTM and CDR2 is ANQGSEA. With 3 bases removed from V and 1 base from J, the gap between germline ends came to 12 bases.